This TCR beta chain was documented in a study of beta chain features in type 1 diabetes. Study findings and constraints: Relative to healthy donors, patients appeared to have naive, central memory and Treg TCRB repertoires that were more similar. Significant though moderate, a shortening of TCRB CDR3s appeared in all four CD4+ subsets of Type 1 diabetes patients. Patients and controls would be equally affected if PCR favored shorter templates.

Per germline, CDR1 SGHDT and CDR2 YYEEEE. The CDR3 is 16 residues long. The V segment lost 0 bases and the J segment 6 bases; nucleotides outside the gene matches: 2. This clone was observed a few times. The antigen is undetermined. It was via CD45RO/CCR7/CD25/CD127/CD95/CD27 that CD4+ naive, central memory, regulatory and stem cell-like memory cells were sorted. As every portion of the isolated RNA was reverse transcribed, the sequencing read expressed TCRB transcripts. The table came from immunoSEQ multiplex PCR; TCRdb's copy has only in-frame clones and leaves some out. The data show about 140,000 clones, about 10% seen once.

The chain couples TRBV5-6 to TRBJ1-6, with TRBD1 identical over 11 bases. The sequenced material came from naive CD4+ T cells from blood. The receptor's source is a man aged 18 to 35 in good health. The CDR3 nucleotides read TGTGCCAGCAGCTTGGGGACAGGGGGCCGTAATTCACCCCTCCACTTT. Its protein product is CASSLGTGGRNSPLHF.